The next 21 T cell receptor beta chains were all read from a single sample in a study of blood T cell repertoires in COVID-19 (dated by TCRdb to 2018 to 2021). Receptor amplification or capture employed the immunoSEQ multiplex PCR assay. TCRdb carries this immuneACCESS record with in-frame sequences only. Its versions omit some clonotypes, under half of them owing to an unresolved V gene in the studies checked, with the rest unexplained. This sample comprises some 120,000 clones, 87% of them detected only once. The top ten constitute 3.6% of the sample. The sample taken for sequencing was peripheral blood. The receptors derive from a woman aged 55-75 years with acute or convalescent COVID-19.

The V and J genes are TRBV6-5 and TRBJ2-2; D not resolved. V lost 0 bases and J lost 4, with 12 bases in between. CDR1 is MNHEY, CDR2 SVGAGI, per germline. The CDR3 consists of 16 residues. CDR3 coding DNA: TGTGCCAGCAGTTACTCGTTTGATTCAGGCACCGGGGAGCTGTTTTTT. Protein product: CASSYSFDSGTGELFF.

V and J are TRBV20-1 and TRBJ2-1; TRBD2 matches 8 bases. Trimming took 3 bases from V and 4 from J; bases not matched to a gene: 5. This CDR3 is built from 14 residues. Germline V CDR1 and CDR2: DFQATT, SNEGSKA (reference sequence). The CDR3 loop reads CSASISGRYNEQFF. The DNA for the CDR3 is TGCAGTGCTAGTATCAGCGGGAGATACAATGAGCAGTTCTTC.

This sequence joins TRBV7-9 and TRBJ2-4; the match to TRBD1 covers 11 bases. Trimming removed 5 bases from V and 3 bases from J; junction bases left unmatched: 12. CDR1 and CDR2 from the germline V gene are SEHNR and FQNEAQ (reference sequence). CDR3 length: 18 amino acids. CDR3 protein: CASSPGQGASTVKNIQYF. Written as DNA, the CDR3 is TGTGCCAGCAGCCCAGGACAGGGGGCTTCAACGGTCAAAAACATTCAGTACTTC.

The chain has TRBV3-1 (or the pseudogene TRBV3-2) and TRBJ1-1; D is possibly TRBD1 (5 bases). Germline-derived CDR1 and CDR2 are LGHDT and YNNKEL (reference sequence). The CDR3 totals 14 residues. Trimming left V 4 bases short and J 5 bases short, with 14 bases between. Written as DNA, the CDR3 is TGTGCCAGCAGCCTCTCGGGGGGAGAAACTGAAGCTTTCTTT. It is translated as CASSLSGGETEAFF.

The rearrangement uses TRBV7-3 and TRBJ2-2; TRBD2 aligns across 7 bases. Unmatched junction bases numbered 2, after V lost 3 bases and J lost 1 base. The CDR3 spans 15 residues. CDR1 SGHTA and CDR2 FQGTGA come from the germline V gene. The chain's CDR3 is CASSFTSVNTGELFF. The CDR3 coding sequence is TGTGCCAGCAGCTTCACTAGCGTGAACACCGGGGAGCTGTTTTTT.

This chain connects TRBV4-1 to TRBJ2-3; no reliable D call. V lost 0 bases to trimming and J lost 10 bases, with 14 bases between them. CDR3 length equals 14 residues. CDR1 is MGHRA, CDR2 YSYEKL, per germline. CDR3 protein: CASSQDLIPSAQYF. The CDR3 nucleotides read TGCGCCAGCAGCCAAGATTTGATACCCTCGGCGCAGTATTTT.

The chain has TRBV9 and TRBJ2-1; TRBD2 matches at 13 bases. From germline, CDR1 is SGDLS and CDR2 YYNGEE. The CDR3 contains 20 residues. The J segment lost 4 bases and the V segment lost 2 bases, leaving 15 bases of the junction unmatched. In DNA, the CDR3 is TGTGCCAGCAGCGTCAGGGGACTAGCGGGAACAGACGCAATTTACAATGAGCAGTTCTTC. Translating it yields CASSVRGLAGTDAIYNEQFF.

This clone was seen a single time. This rearrangement joins TRBV12-3 or TRBV12-4 to TRBJ2-5; perhaps TRBD1 as D (6 bases). V was cut by 3 bases and J by 5 bases, with 10 bases left in between. This CDR3 has 13 amino acids. The CDR3 DNA reads TGTGCCAGCAGTTTCACAGGGATGGAGACCCAGTACTTC. It specifies CASSFTGMETQYF.

V is TRBV25-1 and J is TRBJ2-1, with D perhaps matching TRBD2 (6 bases). V gave up 5 bases and J gave up 5 bases, with 16 bases separating them. The germline CDR1 and CDR2 sequences are MGHDK and SYGVNS. This CDR3 region has 15 residues. The DNA for the CDR3 is TGTGCCAGCAGTCTCCTTAGCGGAGATAACAATGAGCAGTTCTTC. Protein: CASSLLSGDNNEQFF.

The CDR3 coding sequence is TGTGCTAGTGGTTTGTCTAACGGAGTCGAGCAGTACGTC. This gives the protein CASGLSNGVEQYV. The gene calls are TRBV12-5 and TRBJ2-7; D not certain. Germline CDR1 and CDR2: LGHNT and FRNRAP. Between the trimmed V and J ends, which lost 2 bases and 6 bases, there was a span of 11 bases. The CDR3 totals 13 residues.

The V gene is TRBV6-4, the J gene TRBJ2-7; 8 bases map to TRBD2. This CDR3 is built from 16 residues. Germline V gene sequence: CDR1 MRHNA, CDR2 SNTAGT. V shed 4 bases, J shed 0 bases, and the junction held 8 bases outside the gene matches. This CDR3 is CASSVLAASSSYEQYF. Here the CDR3 DNA reads TGTGCCAGCAGTGTACTAGCGGCTTCTAGCTCCTACGAGCAGTACTTC.

V and J are TRBV29-1 and TRBJ2-1, with 13 nucleotides matching TRBD2. There are 14 residues in the CDR3. V shed 7 bases, J shed 10 bases, and the junction held 10 bases outside the gene matches. Germline V gives CDR1 SQVTM, CDR2 ANQGSEA. The CDR3 here is CSGWTSGSEGEQFF. The DNA of the CDR3 is TGCAGCGGATGGACTAGCGGGAGCGAGGGGGAGCAGTTCTTC.

In its sample, this clone was seen once. The rearrangement joins TRBV2 to TRBJ2-7, with D tentatively TRBD1 (5 bases). V was cut by 3 bases and J by 3 bases, with 6 bases left in between. CDR3 length equals 12 residues. Germline V gives CDR1 SNHLY, CDR2 FYNNEI. This CDR3 reads CASSEQGYEQYF. The CDR3 nucleotides read TGTGCCAGCAGTGAGCAGGGCTACGAGCAGTACTTC.

To note about this clone: Other DNA sequences in this sample translate to the same CDR3. This chain joins TRBV5-1 and TRBJ1-1; a weak D match, TRBD1 (5 bases). In germline, CDR1 is SGHRS, CDR2 YFSETQ. The CDR3 has 14 residues. The V end was cut by 4 bases, the J end by 4 bases, with 14 bases between. Written as DNA, the CDR3 is TGCGCCAGCAGCCCTAGTGGGGGGAGCACTGAAGCTTTCTTT. Translating gives CASSPSGGSTEAFF.

A single count supports this clone. This sequence joins TRBV14 and TRBJ1-5, with D unresolved. V was pared by 1 base and J by 2 bases, with 15 bases between. This CDR3 contains 17 residues. Germline loops: CDR1 SGHDN, CDR2 FVKESK. CDR3 in amino acids: CASSQVRLGGRNQPQHF. CDR3 DNA: TGTGCCAGCAGCCAAGTTCGGCTGGGAGGGCGCAATCAGCCCCAGCATTTT.

In DNA form, the CDR3 reads TGCAGCGCTCAGCAAGGGGGCGGTGAAAAACTGTTTTTT. Its translation: CSAQQGGGEKLFF. The chain recombines TRBV29-1 with TRBJ1-4, with TRBD1 matching over 7 bases. Germline assignment: CDR1 SQVTM and CDR2 ANQGSEA. V gave up 7 bases and J gave up 7 bases; unmatched junction bases: 9. This CDR3 comprises 13 residues.

The V and J genes are TRBV6-5 and TRBJ1-1; D not certain. Germline lookup yields CDR1 MNHEY and CDR2 SVGAGI. The CDR3 has 15 amino acids. Trimming stripped 8 bases from V and 0 bases from J, with 16 bases between. The CDR3 sequence is CASLDWVMVNTEAFF. DNA of the CDR3: TGTGCCAGCCTAGACTGGGTCATGGTGAACACTGAAGCTTTCTTT.

This chain joins TRBV6-6 and TRBJ2-1; 9 bases are a match to TRBD2. The CDR3 is 13 amino acids. CDR1 and CDR2 from the germline V gene are MNHNY and SVGAGI (reference sequence). The V and J ends lost 2 bases and 13 bases, in that order; junction bases with no gene match: 6. CDR3 in DNA: TGTGCCAGCAGTTACGTAGCGGGAGTAGGACAGTTCTTC. Protein sequence: CASSYVAGVGQFF.

J is TRBJ1-1 and V is TRBV7-3, with unresolved D. From germline, CDR1 is SGHTA and CDR2 FQGTGA. Trimming took off 0 bases at V and 0 bases at J, with 11 bases between the two ends. This CDR3 contains 16 residues. The CDR3 loop is CASSLTAGLMNTEAFF. DNA for the CDR3: TGTGCCAGCAGCTTAACCGCAGGCCTGATGAACACTGAAGCTTTCTTT.

The V call is TRBV7-6, the J call TRBJ2-5, with 10 bases identical to TRBD1. With V trimmed by 1 base and J by 5 bases, 4 bases remained unmatched. CDR3 length: 15 amino acids. CDR1 and CDR2 (germline): SGHVS, FNYEAQ. The CDR3 DNA reads TGTGCCAGCAGCTTAGGACAGGGGGCGCGGGAGACCCAGTACTTC. Translated, it gives CASSLGQGARETQYF.

The gene calls are TRBV2 and TRBJ1-3, with a weak D call TRBD1 (5 bases). The germline CDR1 and CDR2 sequences are SNHLY and FYNNEI. This CDR3 is built from 16 residues. Trimming pared 0 bases from V and 2 bases from J, leaving 11 bases between. The CDR3 sequence is CASSEAATRAGNTIYF. DNA for the CDR3: TGTGCCAGCAGTGAAGCTGCAACCAGGGCTGGAAACACCATATATTTT.